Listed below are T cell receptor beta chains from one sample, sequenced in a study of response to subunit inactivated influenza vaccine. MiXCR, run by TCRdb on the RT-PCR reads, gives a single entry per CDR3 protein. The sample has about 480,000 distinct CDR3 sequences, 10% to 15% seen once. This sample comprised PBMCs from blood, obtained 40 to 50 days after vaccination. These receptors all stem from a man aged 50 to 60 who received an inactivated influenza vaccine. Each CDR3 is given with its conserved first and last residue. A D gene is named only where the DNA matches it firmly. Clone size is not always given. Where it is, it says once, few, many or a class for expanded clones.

CDR3aa: CASSLGGGGSHEQYF
CDR3nt: TGTGCCAGCAGTTTAGGTGGCGGGGGGAGCCACGAGCAGTACTTC
j_gene: TRBJ2-7
abundance: NA
v_gene: TRBV12-3/TRBV12-4
d_gene: TRBD2

CDR3aa: CASSLSVTNEAFF
CDR3nt: TGTGCCAGCAGTTTAAGTGTTACCAATGAAGCTTTCTTT
j_gene: TRBJ1-1
abundance: NA
v_gene: TRBV12-3/TRBV12-4
d_gene: NA

CDR3aa: CSAGIEGEVHEQYF
CDR3nt: TGCAGTGCCGGTATTGAGGGAGAGGTTCACGAGCAGTACTTC
j_gene: TRBJ2-7
abundance: once
v_gene: TRBV20-1
d_gene: NA

CDR3aa: CSSTRGLAGGPTKNIQYF
CDR3nt: TGCAGTTCAACCAGAGGACTAGCGGGAGGTCCCACCAAAAACATTCAGTACTTC
j_gene: TRBJ2-4
abundance: NA
v_gene: TRBV20-1
d_gene: TRBD2

CDR3aa: CASSYTQGNEQFF
CDR3nt: TGTGCCAGCAGTTACACACAGGGGAATGAGCAGTTCTTC
j_gene: TRBJ2-1
abundance: NA
v_gene: TRBV6-5
d_gene: TRBD1

CDR3aa: CASSLGGGYYNEQFF
CDR3nt: TGTGCCAGCAGCTTAGGAGGGGGCTATTACAATGAGCAGTTCTTC
j_gene: TRBJ2-1
abundance: NA
v_gene: TRBV7-2
d_gene: TRBD1

CDR3aa: CAISEDRLAGEFF
CDR3nt: TGTGCCATCAGTGAGGACAGACTAGCGGGAGAGTTCTTC
j_gene: TRBJ2-1
abundance: NA
v_gene: TRBV10-3
d_gene: TRBD2

CDR3aa: CASSLVREITEAFF
CDR3nt: TGTGCCAGCAGCTTGGTCAGGGAGATCACTGAAGCTTTCTTT
j_gene: TRBJ1-1
abundance: few
v_gene: TRBV5-5
d_gene: NA

CDR3aa: CASSTHLRDSKNIQYF
CDR3nt: TGTGCCAGCAGCACCCATTTAAGGGATTCCAAAAACATTCAGTACTTC
j_gene: TRBJ2-4
abundance: NA
v_gene: TRBV9
d_gene: NA

CDR3aa: CASSVEAGRGNEQFF
CDR3nt: TGTGCCAGCAGCGTAGAGGCAGGAAGGGGCAATGAGCAGTTCTTC
j_gene: TRBJ2-1
abundance: NA
v_gene: TRBV9
d_gene: NA

CDR3aa: CASSMVNTEAFF
CDR3nt: TGTGCCAGCAGTATGGTGAACACTGAAGCTTTCTTT
j_gene: TRBJ1-1
abundance: NA
v_gene: TRBV28
d_gene: NA